A selection of T cell receptor beta chains follows, all from one sample in a study of blood T cell repertoires in COVID-19. The protocol was immunoSEQ multiplex PCR, while the TCRdb copy is restricted to in-frame clones and leaves out a portion. The sample carries fewer than 150,000 clones, 70% to 85% recorded once. Specimen: peripheral blood. These receptors all come from a woman of 80 years or more in a cohort sampled during active or convalescent COVID-19. CDR3s include the opening cysteine and the closing phenylalanine or tryptophan. Fields, in order: V gene, CDR3 protein.

V gene: TRBV6-5; CDR3 protein: CASSYSDEQFF
V gene: TRBV7-2; CDR3 protein: CASRRDSTTGELFF
V gene: TRBV2; CDR3 protein: CASSQFGQSYEQYF
V gene: TRBV9; CDR3 protein: CASSGRGTGANVLTF
V gene: TRBV19; CDR3 protein: CATSQRGANTGELFF
V gene: TRBV6-1; CDR3 protein: CASSDRGSGHGYTF
V gene: TRBV6-2/TRBV6-3; CDR3 protein: CASSYSLLLTGWDGDTEAFF
V gene: TRBV18; CDR3 protein: CASSPSFGGRQPQHF
V gene: TRBV24-1; CDR3 protein: CATSEGAQETQYF
V gene: TRBV18; CDR3 protein: CASSPTRNTEAFF
V gene: TRBV6-5; CDR3 protein: CASRYTGVNTEAFF
V gene: TRBV5-1; CDR3 protein: CASSLWSGTSGYNEQFF
V gene: TRBV3-1/TRBV3-2; CDR3 protein: CASSKAGRLAQYF
V gene: TRBV28; CDR3 protein: CASTSGGAYNEQFF
V gene: TRBV9; CDR3 protein: CASSDRTGRSPLHF
V gene: TRBV5-5; CDR3 protein: CASTRGSFNEKLFF
V gene: TRBV2; CDR3 protein: CASSRWTSGDRTDTQYF
V gene: TRBV6-1; CDR3 protein: CASSGGLSKSTDTQYF
V gene: TRBV29-1; CDR3 protein: CSVEDLGLEQYF
V gene: TRBV15; CDR3 protein: CATSRNTGGNQPQHF
V gene: TRBV7-2; CDR3 protein: CASSTWESEQFF
V gene: TRBV2; CDR3 protein: CASSEWTSRETQYF
V gene: TRBV4-2; CDR3 protein: CASSQGTSGGYTQYF
V gene: TRBV25-1; CDR3 protein: CASEGGGSNQPQHF
V gene: TRBV19; CDR3 protein: CASSTPGIQPQHF
V gene: TRBV30; CDR3 protein: CAWSDQRGREPEAFF
V gene: TRBV5-1; CDR3 protein: CASSLAVQMNTEAFF
V gene: TRBV6-5; CDR3 protein: CASRSGGAGYGYTF
V gene: TRBV6-1; CDR3 protein: CASSEGGAGTQYF
V gene: TRBV18; CDR3 protein: CASSPHGGQENTEAFF
V gene: TRBV29-1; CDR3 protein: CSVEGPGTRNTIYF
V gene: TRBV7-9; CDR3 protein: CASSSAGQAGYTF
V gene: TRBV11-1; CDR3 protein: CASSFNRRVAEAFF
V gene: TRBV6-6; CDR3 protein: CASSRQGLSETQYF
V gene: TRBV12-3/TRBV12-4; CDR3 protein: CASSSQGYEKLFF
V gene: TRBV5-4; CDR3 protein: CASSLATGGSYEQYF
V gene: TRBV27; CDR3 protein: CASSDGTGSPHTF
V gene: TRBV3-1/TRBV3-2; CDR3 protein: CASSQEFRGLFF
V gene: TRBV5-1; CDR3 protein: CASSWRAGVDTQYF
V gene: TRBV2; CDR3 protein: CASKPGLDIGELFF